One sample yielded the 21 T cell receptor beta chains listed below, sequenced in a study of cytomegalovirus exposure and HLA in healthy donors. PCR used 60 Vbeta primers and 13 Jbeta primers. The table came from immunoSEQ multiplex PCR; TCRdb's copy has only in-frame clones and leaves some out. The sample lists 150,000 to 180,000 clones, about four fifths occurring once. Specimen: PBMCs. The receptors shown here come from a man aged 25-45 years in good health and CMV-seropositive.

The chain carries TRBV19 and TRBJ1-6, with D perhaps TRBD1 (6 bases). The CDR3 sequence is 13 residues long. V was trimmed by 7 bases and J by 6 bases, leaving 10 bases between them. Germline CDR1 reads LNHDA; CDR2 reads SQIVND (reference sequence). CDR3: CASMVGGNSPLHF. CDR3 coding DNA: TGTGCCAGTATGGTAGGGGGTAATTCACCCCTCCACTTT.

V usage is TRBV13 and J usage is TRBJ2-3, with 12 bases identical to TRBD2. Per germline, CDR1 PRHDT and CDR2 FYEKMQ (reference sequence). The CDR3 spans 17 residues. V lost 4 bases, J lost 3 bases, and 8 bases stayed unmatched. CDR3 DNA: TGTGCCAGCAGCTCTCTGCTAGCGGGGGGGGTAACAGATACGCAGTATTTT. It specifies CASSSLLAGGVTDTQYF.

J is TRBJ2-7 and V is TRBV5-1, with 7 bases aligning to TRBD1. V was clipped by 4 bases and J by 7 bases; unmatched bases: 5. The germline V gene has CDR1 SGHRS and CDR2 YFSETQ. The CDR3 is made up of 12 amino acids. CDR3 amino acids: CASSVRTGEQYF. The CDR3 region has the DNA TGCGCCAGCAGCGTGAGGACAGGTGAGCAGTACTTC.

This chain uses TRBV27 with TRBJ2-2; D uncertain. Trimming shortened V by 6 bases and J by 4 bases, and 12 bases separated the two germline ends. CDR3 length equals 14 residues. Germline-derived CDR1 and CDR2 are MNHEY and SMNVEV (reference sequence). CDR3 region: CASRPDSFTGELFF. CDR3 in DNA: TGTGCCAGCAGACCCGATAGCTTCACCGGGGAGCTGTTTTTT.

The chain couples TRBV2 to TRBJ2-6; D remains unclear. The V end was cut by 3 bases, the J end by 0 bases, with 6 bases between. The CDR3 runs to 15 residues. Germline loops: CDR1 SNHLY, CDR2 FYNNEI. CDR3 amino acids: CASSDTRSGANVLTF. The DNA for the CDR3 is TGTGCCAGCAGTGACACGCGCTCTGGGGCCAACGTCCTGACTTTC.

The rearrangement links TRBV5-1 to TRBJ2-2, with 7 bases identical to TRBD2. The CDR3 has 13 amino acids. Trimming cost V 6 bases and J 6 bases; bases outside gene matches: 5. Germline assignment: CDR1 SGHRS and CDR2 YFSETQ. The CDR3 nucleotides are TGCGCCAGCAACCCTAGCGGTGCCGGGGAGCTGTTTTTT. Translated: CASNPSGAGELFF. Looking up the rest from reference TRBV5-1 and TRBJ2-2 gives the full variable domain: KAGVTQTPRYLIKTRGQQVTLSCSPISGHRSVSWYQQTPGQGLQFLFEYFSETQRNKGNFPGRFSGRQFSNSRSEMNVSTLELGDSALYLCASNPSGAGELFFGEGSRLTVL.

V gene TRBV19 combines with J gene TRBJ1-4; D remains unclear. CDR3 size: 16 residues. Germline CDR1 and CDR2: LNHDA and SQIVND (reference sequence). With 0 bases removed from V and 3 bases from J, the gap between germline ends came to 11 bases. In nucleotides, the CDR3 is TGTGCCAGTAGTATAGATTTTGGCATACCTAATGAAAAACTGTTTTTT. Translation gives CASSIDFGIPNEKLFF.

This clone was seen a few times. The chain is built from TRBV27 and TRBJ1-2; 9 positions match TRBD1. Per germline, CDR1 MNHEY and CDR2 SMNVEV (reference sequence). Trimming removed 7 bases from V and 7 bases from J; junction bases left unmatched: 13. The CDR3 sequence is 15 residues long. CDR3 bases: TGTGCCAGCATCCCTGCACAGGGGGCGTTTGGTGGCTACACCTTC. This codes for CASIPAQGAFGGYTF.

The chain carries TRBV11-2 and TRBJ2-5; TRBD2 matches at 8 bases. Germline V lookup: CDR1 SGHAT, CDR2 FQNNGV. Unmatched junction bases numbered 6, after V lost 4 bases and J lost 2 bases. CDR3 length equals 15 residues. The CDR3 region is CASSSPGLGQETQYF. CDR3 bases: TGTGCCAGCAGCTCCCCGGGACTAGGACAAGAGACCCAGTACTTC.

Ten or more counts support this clone. V usage is TRBV25-1 and J usage is TRBJ2-7; no clear D. From germline, CDR1 is MGHDK and CDR2 SYGVNS. The CDR3 length is 11 residues. The V end was cut by 8 bases, the J end by 5 bases, with 10 bases between. In DNA, the CDR3 is TGTGCCAGCGGTCAGATCAACGAGCAGTACTTC. This translates into CASGQINEQYF.

This clone came up once. The J gene is TRBJ1-1, the V gene TRBV15; tentative D call: TRBD1 (6 bases). With 0 bases removed from V and 4 bases from J, the gap between germline ends came to 12 bases. Germline values: CDR1 LNHNV, CDR2 YYDKDF (reference sequence). The CDR3 contains 15 residues. Here the CDR3 DNA reads TGTGCCACCAGCAGAGATCCAACAGGGAGCACTGAAGCTTTCTTT. This sequence encodes CATSRDPTGSTEAFF.

The chain uses TRBV5-1 and TRBJ1-2; 11 bases agree with TRBD1. There are 14 residues in the CDR3. V shed 4 bases and J 5 bases; nucleotides not matched to a gene: 4. The germline V gene encodes CDR1 SGHRS and CDR2 YFSETQ. The CDR3 region is CASSDGTGGYGYTF. The CDR3 DNA reads TGCGCCAGCAGCGATGGGACAGGGGGGTATGGCTACACCTTC.

The chain has TRBV10-3 and TRBJ2-2; maybe TRBD1 (6 bases). The ends were cut back, 4 bases at V and 5 bases at J, with 11 bases in the middle. The germline CDR1 and CDR2 sequences are ENHRY and SYGVKD. The CDR3 covers 14 residues. In DNA form, the CDR3 reads TGTGCCATCAGTGTGGACAGACAGACCGGGGAGCTGTTTTTT. Translating gives CAISVDRQTGELFF.

This clone was picked up a small number of times. As DNA, the CDR3 is TGTGCCAGCAGTACCCGGGGCAAGGGGGCGGATGAGCAGTTCTTC. Translating gives CASSTRGKGADEQFF. This sequence joins TRBV27 and TRBJ2-1; 7 bases are shared with TRBD1. V lost 5 bases, J lost 8 bases, and 12 bases stayed unmatched. Per germline, CDR1 MNHEY and CDR2 SMNVEV (reference sequence). The CDR3 loop spans 15 amino acids.

The rearrangement links TRBV5-1 to TRBJ2-3, with 16 bases aligning to TRBD2. The CDR3 runs to 16 residues. Germline CDR1 reads SGHRS; CDR2 reads YFSETQ. Unmatched junction bases numbered 5, after V lost 5 bases and J lost 5 bases. The DNA of the CDR3 is TGCGCCAGCAGTTCGGGACTAGCGGGAGGGAGAGATACGCAGTATTTT. Translated, it gives CASSSGLAGGRDTQYF. Filled out from reference TRBV5-1 and TRBJ2-3, the complete variable domain reads KAGVTQTPRYLIKTRGQQVTLSCSPISGHRSVSWYQQTPGQGLQFLFEYFSETQRNKGNFPGRFSGRQFSNSRSEMNVSTLELGDSALYLCASSSGLAGGRDTQYFGPGTRLTVL.

A word on this clone: Other DNA sequences of this sample code for an identical CDR3. The chain recombines TRBV2 with TRBJ2-5; 8 bases agree with TRBD1. Germline loops: CDR1 SNHLY, CDR2 FYNNEI. This CDR3 comprises 13 residues. The J segment lost 5 bases and the V segment lost 5 bases, leaving 4 bases of the junction unmatched. In nucleotides, the CDR3 is TGTGCCAGCAGTAAGGACAGGGATGAGACCCAGTACTTC. It translates to CASSKDRDETQYF.

The V call is TRBV18, the J call TRBJ2-7; D not resolved. Germline V lookup: CDR1 KGHSH, CDR2 LQKENI. Trimming shortened V by 2 bases and J by 5 bases, and 16 bases separated the two germline ends. The CDR3 covers 15 residues. The CDR3 sequence is CASSPNFLPQDEQYF. In DNA, the CDR3 is TGTGCCAGCTCACCAAACTTTCTACCCCAGGACGAGCAGTACTTC. The complete variable domain, with remaining parts taken from reference TRBV18 and TRBJ2-7, reads NAGVMQNPRHLVRRRGQEARLRCSPMKGHSHVYWYRQLPEEGLKFMVYLQKENIIDESGMPKERFSAEFPKEGPSILRIQQVVRGDSAAYFCASSPNFLPQDEQYFGPGTRLTVT.

This chain connects TRBV29-1 to TRBJ1-2, with 10 bases matching TRBD1. The CDR3 has 14 amino acids. Germline lookup yields CDR1 SQVTM and CDR2 ANQGSEA. V was clipped by 6 bases and J by 0 bases; unmatched bases: 4. The CDR3 nucleotides are TGCAGCGTAACGGACAGGGGGTCTAACTATGGCTACACCTTC. Protein: CSVTDRGSNYGYTF.

The chain has TRBV5-1 and TRBJ2-1; D perhaps matches TRBD2 (6 bases). Per the germline V gene, CDR1 is SGHRS and CDR2 is YFSETQ. This CDR3 region has 15 residues. The ends were cut back, 0 bases at V and 4 bases at J, with 11 bases in the middle. CDR3 sequence reads: CASSLGGGNYNEQFF. CDR3 DNA sequence: TGCGCCAGCAGCTTGGGGGGCGGGAATTACAATGAGCAGTTCTTC.

This clone was picked up one time. This chain uses TRBV7-8 with TRBJ2-5, with 9 bases lining up with TRBD2. The germline V gene has CDR1 SGHVS and CDR2 FQNEAQ. The CDR3 is 15 residues long. V shed 5 bases, J shed 0 bases, and the junction held 4 bases outside the gene matches. The CDR3 loop reads CASSGQRGDQETQYF. The CDR3 DNA follows: TGTGCCAGCAGCGGTCAGCGGGGGGACCAAGAGACCCAGTACTTC.

Only a few counts were recorded for this clone. The chain couples TRBV7-9 to TRBJ2-7; 8 bases align to TRBD2. The CDR3 loop spans 15 amino acids. V lost 2 bases to trimming and J lost 2 bases; unmatched junction nucleotides: 5. Germline CDR1 is SEHNR and CDR2 is FQNEAQ (reference sequence). DNA of the CDR3: TGTGCCAGCAGCTTATTGGGGACTAGACCCTACGAGCAGTACTTC. Translation: CASSLLGTRPYEQYF. Variable domain in full (rest from reference TRBV7-9 and TRBJ2-7): DTGVSQNPRHKITKRGQNVTFRCDPISEHNRLYWYRQTLGQGPEFLTYFQNEAQLEKSRLLSDRFSAERPKGSFSTLEIQRTEQGDSAMYLCASSLLGTRPYEQYFGPGTRLTVT.